Presented here are 14 T cell receptor beta chains from one specimen sequenced in a study of identifying expanded T cells in peripheral blood. Assay used: immunoSEQ multiplex PCR; TCRdb lists only in-frame clones, some missing. The sample includes over 100,000 clones, 88% of them seen just once. The sample was blood. The receptors were gathered from a person between 18 and 75 years old in good health.

The chain joins TRBV30 to TRBJ2-7; 10 bases are shared with TRBD2. V was clipped by 4 bases and J by 3 bases; unmatched bases: 3. CDR1 and CDR2 (germline): GTSNPN, SVGIG (reference sequence). The CDR3 is made up of 13 amino acids. CDR3 bases: TGTGCCTGGACTAGCGGGGGAGACTACGAGCAGTACTTC. Protein sequence: CAWTSGGDYEQYF.

The rearrangement joins TRBV5-1 to TRBJ2-5; 8 bases fit TRBD2. Trimming at V came to 0 bases and at J to 11 bases, leaving 12 bases not matched to a gene. Germline V gene sequence: CDR1 SGHRS, CDR2 YFSETQ. There are 15 residues in the CDR3. The CDR3: CASSLDHREGWEQYF. The CDR3 DNA follows: TGCGCCAGCAGCTTGGACCATCGGGAGGGCTGGGAGCAGTACTTC. Full variable domain (remainder filled in from reference TRBV5-1 and TRBJ2-5): KAGVTQTPRYLIKTRGQQVTLSCSPISGHRSVSWYQQTPGQGLQFLFEYFSETQRNKGNFPGRFSGRQFSNSRSEMNVSTLELGDSALYLCASSLDHREGWEQYFGPGTRLLVL.

This chain joins TRBV9 and TRBJ1-6; D remains ambiguous. Trimming removed 0 bases at V and 6 bases at J, with 7 bases between. Looked up from germline, CDR1 is SGDLS and CDR2 is YYNGEE. This CDR3 is built from 14 residues. The CDR3 here is CASSVGGSNSPLHF. In DNA, the CDR3 is TGTGCCAGCAGCGTAGGCGGGAGTAATTCACCCCTCCACTTT.

The V and J genes are TRBV5-5 and TRBJ2-5; D assignment may be TRBD1 or TRBD2 (5 bases each). Germline CDR1 and CDR2: SGHKS and YYEKEE (reference sequence). The CDR3 is 16 amino acids. The ends were cut back, 1 base at V and 2 bases at J, with 15 bases in the middle. The CDR3 reads CASSLWFRGRQETQYF. For the CDR3, the DNA is TGTGCCAGCAGCTTGTGGTTTCGGGGACGACAAGAGACCCAGTACTTC.

The chain has TRBV6-6 and TRBJ1-1; the D gene is possibly TRBD1 (5 bases). Trimming took off 7 bases at V and 3 bases at J, with 21 bases between the two ends. This CDR3 has 16 amino acids. Germline V gene data show CDR1 as MNHNY and CDR2 as SVGAGI (reference sequence). CDR3 amino acids: CASKRQPGDGDTEAFF. The CDR3 DNA follows: TGTGCCAGCAAGCGACAGCCCGGGGATGGTGACACTGAAGCTTTCTTT.

The rearrangement uses TRBV15 and TRBJ1-5; 8 bases align to TRBD1. With 5 bases clipped from V and 1 base from J, the junction kept 1 base outside the gene matches. Per the germline V gene, CDR1 is LNHNV and CDR2 is YYDKDF (reference sequence). The CDR3 contains 14 residues. The CDR3 coding sequence is TGTGCCACCAGCCGGACAGGGAGCAATCAGCCCCAGCATTTT. Its translation: CATSRTGSNQPQHF.

CDR3 coding DNA: TGCGCCAGCAGCGCCTCAGGGGCGGATGGCTACACCTTC. This translates into CASSASGADGYTF. J is TRBJ1-2 and V is TRBV5-1, with D possibly being TRBD1 (6 bases). CDR3 length: 13 amino acids. Germline loops: CDR1 SGHRS, CDR2 YFSETQ. Trimming pared 4 bases from V and 6 bases from J, leaving 13 bases between.

V is TRBV4-2 and J is TRBJ1-2; tentatively, D is TRBD1 (6 bases). V was trimmed by 1 base and J by 8 bases, leaving 17 bases between them. CDR3 length: 15 amino acids. Per the germline V gene, CDR1 is LGHNA and CDR2 is YNFKEQ. CDR3 nucleotide sequence: TGTGCCAGCAGCCAAGCCGCCGGGGGGCGAGGCGGCTACACCTTC. This sequence encodes CASSQAAGGRGGYTF.

The chain recombines TRBV6-5 with TRBJ2-7; D gene unclear. CDR1 is MNHEY and CDR2 is SVGAGI in the germline V gene. V dropped 4 bases and J dropped 7 bases, with 14 bases sitting between them. This CDR3 is built from 13 residues. CDR3 in DNA: TGTGCCAGCAGTTCCCCATCCCTGGAGGAGCAGTACTTC. Its protein is CASSSPSLEEQYF.

This clone was detected only a few times. This sequence joins TRBV6-1 and TRBJ2-5; no firm D call. CDR3 length: 14 residues. V lost 3 bases to trimming and J lost 2 bases, with 10 bases between them. Germline CDR1 and CDR2: MNHNS and SASEGT. CDR3 amino acids: CASSEVKLQETQYF. The CDR3, as DNA: TGTGCCAGCAGTGAGGTGAAACTTCAAGAGACCCAGTACTTC.

The V and J genes are TRBV5-1 and TRBJ2-1, with a weak D call TRBD1 (6 bases). V lost 5 bases, J lost 8 bases, and 11 bases lay in between. Germline CDR1 and CDR2: SGHRS and YFSETQ. This CDR3 has 12 amino acids. The CDR3, as DNA: TGCGCCAGCAGGGGGGCCGGGGATGAGCAGTTCTTC. Translated: CASRGAGDEQFF.

This clone was counted between two and nine times. The V call is TRBV28, the J call TRBJ1-2; D uncertain. Germline V lookup: CDR1 MDHEN, CDR2 SYDVKM. V dropped 6 bases and J dropped 3 bases, with 8 bases sitting between them. CDR3 length equals 12 residues. The CDR3 here is CASSREDYGYTF. The CDR3 DNA follows: TGTGCCAGCAGCCGGGAGGACTATGGCTACACCTTC.

In DNA, the CDR3 is TGTGCCAGTAGTATCGGCGGAGGGTTCGGTCAGCCCCAGCATTTT. It codes for CASSIGGGFGQPQHF. V gene TRBV19 combines with J gene TRBJ1-5; D not certain. Germline values: CDR1 LNHDA, CDR2 SQIVND (reference sequence). The CDR3 covers 15 residues. Trimming took 3 bases from V and 6 from J, leaving 15 bases between them.

The CDR3 is CASRRGDSGNTIYF. The DNA of the CDR3 is TGTGCCAGCAGACGGGGAGATTCGGGAAACACCATATATTTT. The rearrangement links TRBV6-6 to TRBJ1-3; no definite D call. The V end was cut by 6 bases, the J end by 4 bases, with 13 bases between. The length of the CDR3 is 14 residues. Germline CDR1 MNHNY, CDR2 SVGAGI (reference sequence).